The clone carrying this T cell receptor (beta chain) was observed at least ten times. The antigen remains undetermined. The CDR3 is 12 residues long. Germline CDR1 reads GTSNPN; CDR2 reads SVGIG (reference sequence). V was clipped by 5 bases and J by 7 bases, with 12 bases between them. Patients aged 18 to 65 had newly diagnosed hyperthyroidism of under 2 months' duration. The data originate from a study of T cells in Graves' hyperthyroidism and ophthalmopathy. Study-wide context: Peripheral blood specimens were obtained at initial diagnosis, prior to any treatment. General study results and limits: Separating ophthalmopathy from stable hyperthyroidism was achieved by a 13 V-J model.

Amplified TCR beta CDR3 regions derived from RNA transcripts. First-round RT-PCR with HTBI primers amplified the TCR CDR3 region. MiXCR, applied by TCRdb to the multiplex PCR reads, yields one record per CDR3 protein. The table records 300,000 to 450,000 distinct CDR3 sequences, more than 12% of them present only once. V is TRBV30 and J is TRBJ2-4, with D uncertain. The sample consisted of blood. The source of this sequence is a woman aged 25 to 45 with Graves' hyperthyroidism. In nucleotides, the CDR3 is TGTGCCTGGCTACCCGTCGGGAACATTCAGTACTTC. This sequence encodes CAWLPVGNIQYF.